The entry below describes one T cell receptor (beta chain). The target antigen is unknown. This entry belongs to a study of identical twins' blood T cells. Findings and limits, study-wide: Twins shared about as many clonotypes as their cloneset sizes predicted.

Both ends of each TCR cDNA library bore sample-specific barcodes. In the original processing: Each library had 2.2 to 3.6 million CDR3 reads and about 100,000 to nearly 500,000 clonotypes. One entry per CDR3 protein, called by TCRdb with MiXCR from the 5' RACE reads. These V and J calls derive from TCRdb rather than the authors' analysis. The sample lists fewer than 450,000 distinct CDR3 sequences; over 25% were seen once. Specimen: PBMCs. The sequence derives from a woman between 18 and 50 years old in good health.

CDR3 sequence reads: CSVADGLYGYTF. The CDR3 region has the DNA TGCAGCGTAGCGGACGGCCTATATGGCTACACCTTC. The V and J genes are TRBV29-1 and TRBJ1-2; the D is unclear. The ends were cut back, 6 bases at V and 5 bases at J, with 13 bases in the middle. Germline CDR1 is SQVTM and CDR2 is ANQGSEA. The CDR3 extends over 12 amino acids.